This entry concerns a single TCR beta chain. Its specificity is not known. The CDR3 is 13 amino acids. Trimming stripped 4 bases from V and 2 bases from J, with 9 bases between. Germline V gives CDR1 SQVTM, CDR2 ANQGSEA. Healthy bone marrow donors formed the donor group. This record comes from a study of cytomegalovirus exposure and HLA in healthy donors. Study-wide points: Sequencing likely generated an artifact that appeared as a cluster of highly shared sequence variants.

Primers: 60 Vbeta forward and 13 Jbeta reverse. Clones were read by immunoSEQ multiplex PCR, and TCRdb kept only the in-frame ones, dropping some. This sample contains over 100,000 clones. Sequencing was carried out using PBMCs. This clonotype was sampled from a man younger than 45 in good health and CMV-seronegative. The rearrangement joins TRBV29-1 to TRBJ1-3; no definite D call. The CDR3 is CSVVPGAGNTIYF. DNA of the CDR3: TGCAGCGTTGTTCCCGGGGCTGGAAACACCATATATTTT. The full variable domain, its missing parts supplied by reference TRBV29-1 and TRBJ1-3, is SAVISQKPSRDICQRGTSLTIQCQVDSQVTMMFWYRQQPGQSLTLIATANQGSEATYESGFVIDKFPISRPNLTFSTLTVSNMSPEDSSIYLCSVVPGAGNTIYFGEGSWLTVV.